Listed here are 30 T cell receptor beta chains from one sample, sequenced in a study of blood T cells in healthy people across ages. Then a second PCR, running about 6 to 12 cycles, was carried out with a sample-barcoded 5' primer and a J-beta primer mix. TCRdb reanalysed the 5' RACE reads using MiXCR and keeps one entry per CDR3 protein. The sample consists of some 760,000 distinct CDR3 sequences, around 25% of them appearing once. This sample was also put to use in a study of T cells of mothers and their children.

The sample taken for sequencing was blood. The origin of the receptors is a boy between 5 and 17 years old in good health.

A few counts support this clonotype. V and J are TRBV9 and TRBJ2-7; 11 bases align to TRBD2. The germline V gene has CDR1 SGDLS and CDR2 YYNGEE. The length of the CDR3 is 14 residues. Unmatched junction bases numbered 5, after V lost 3 bases and J lost 6 bases. This chain's CDR3 is CASSGTSGGSEQYF. CDR3 bases: TGTGCCAGCAGCGGTACTAGCGGGGGTTCCGAGCAGTACTTC.

The sample holds a few counts of this clonotype. This sequence joins TRBV2 and TRBJ2-7, with 7 bases that match TRBD1. The CDR3 runs 14 residues. Unmatched junction bases numbered 11, after V lost 6 bases and J lost 6 bases. The germline V gene has CDR1 SNHLY and CDR2 FYNNEI. CDR3 amino acids: CASRNAGGIGEQYF. The CDR3 bases are TGTGCCAGCAGAAACGCAGGGGGAATAGGCGAGCAGTACTTC. The full variable domain, in which reference TRBV2 and TRBJ2-7 provide the parts outside the CDR3, is EPEVTQTPSHQVTQMGQEVILRCVPISNHLYFYWYRQILGQKVEFLVSFYNNEISEKSEIFDDQFSVERPDGSNFTLKIRSTKLEDSAMYFCASRNAGGIGEQYFGPGTRLTVT.

The chain recombines TRBV10-3 with TRBJ2-3; 10 bases align to TRBD2. The CDR3 runs 16 residues. Germline V lookup: CDR1 ENHRY, CDR2 SYGVKD. The junction had 8 bases not matched to a gene; V was cut back by 2 bases and J by 6 bases. In DNA form, the CDR3 reads TGTGCCATCAGTGAGACCCTAGCGGGGGCAAGGGATACGCAGTATTTT. Amino acid sequence: CAISETLAGARDTQYF.

This chain joins TRBV5-1 and TRBJ1-1, with TRBD1 matching 8 bases. Trimming cost V 2 bases and J 5 bases; bases outside gene matches: 8. There are 15 residues in the CDR3. Looked up from germline, CDR1 is SGHRS and CDR2 is YFSETQ. CDR3 DNA: TGCGCCAGCAGCTTAGATAGGACAGGGCGGACTGAAGCTTTCTTT. It encodes CASSLDRTGRTEAFF.

In its sample, this clonotype was seen a few times. V usage is TRBV6-5 and J usage is TRBJ1-1; D is undetermined. Germline loops: CDR1 MNHEY, CDR2 SVGAGI. CDR3 size: 14 residues. V was trimmed by 5 bases and J by 1 base, leaving 11 bases between them. The CDR3 sequence is CASSHEGGNTEAFF. The CDR3 DNA reads as TGTGCCAGCAGTCACGAGGGCGGGAACACTGAAGCTTTCTTT.

There are a few counts of this clonotype. This chain uses TRBV20-1 with TRBJ1-4; 8 bases align to TRBD1. The J segment lost 8 bases and the V segment lost 5 bases, leaving 7 bases of the junction unmatched. CDR1 and CDR2 from the germline V gene are DFQATT and SNEGSKA (reference sequence). The CDR3 runs to 13 residues. CDR3 sequence (DNA): TGCAGTGCTCAGACAGGGGTTGGCGAAAAACTGTTTTTT. Residues: CSAQTGVGEKLFF.

This clonotype was observed a few times. The CDR3 nucleotides read TGCAGCGTTTGGGATGGCGGCTCCTACGAGCAGTACTTC. This encodes CSVWDGGSYEQYF. The genes are TRBV29-1 and TRBJ2-7; D uncertain. In germline, CDR1 is SQVTM, CDR2 ANQGSEA. This CDR3 has 13 residues. The ends were cut back, 5 bases at V and 0 bases at J, with 11 bases in the middle.

The sample holds a few counts of this clonotype. J is TRBJ2-4 and V is TRBV7-2; a possible D gene is TRBD2 (6 bases). The V gene's germline CDR1 is SGHTA and CDR2 FQGNSA. Trimming left V 5 bases short and J 0 bases short, with 14 bases between. The CDR3 runs to 16 residues. CDR3 loop: CASSPDYSLAKNIQYF. The CDR3 nucleotides are TGTGCCAGCAGCCCGGACTATTCATTAGCCAAAAACATTCAGTACTTC.

The V and J genes are TRBV2 and TRBJ2-7, with D maybe TRBD1 (8 bases). The CDR3 has 15 residues. Per germline, CDR1 SNHLY and CDR2 FYNNEI. V dropped 5 bases and J dropped 3 bases, with 17 bases sitting between them. The CDR3 loop reads CASSFSGTGHYEQYF. CDR3 DNA: TGTGCCAGCAGTTTCAGCGGGACAGGCCACTACGAGCAGTACTTC. The full variable domain, completed using reference TRBV2 and TRBJ2-7, is EPEVTQTPSHQVTQMGQEVILRCVPISNHLYFYWYRQILGQKVEFLVSFYNNEISEKSEIFDDQFSVERPDGSNFTLKIRSTKLEDSAMYFCASSFSGTGHYEQYFGPGTRLTVT.

This clonotype was picked up a small number of times. The V and J genes are TRBV5-6 and TRBJ2-5, with a tentative D call TRBD1 (5 bases). V was cut by 4 bases and J by 2 bases, with 12 bases left in between. Germline CDR1 reads SGHDT; CDR2 reads YYEEEE. This CDR3 region has 14 residues. The CDR3 nucleotides are TGTGCCAGCAGCCCCTGGACAACGCAAGAGACCCAGTACTTC. It translates to CASSPWTTQETQYF.

This clonotype was seen more than once but under ten times. V and J are TRBV6-5 and TRBJ2-7, with D maybe TRBD1 (6 bases). Germline CDR1 MNHEY, CDR2 SVGAGI. Trimming stripped 7 bases from V and 5 bases from J, with 12 bases between. The CDR3 runs to 12 residues. For the CDR3, the DNA is TGTGCCAGCAACCAGTGGGGGCACGAGCAGTACTTC. This translates into CASNQWGHEQYF.

This clonotype was seen more than once but under ten times. The V gene is TRBV20-1, the J gene TRBJ1-1; D call uncertain. Trimming took off 3 bases at V and 4 bases at J, with 9 bases between the two ends. The germline V gene has CDR1 DFQATT and CDR2 SNEGSKA (reference sequence). The CDR3 is made up of 12 amino acids. The chain's CDR3 is CSASFKGTEAFF. Here the CDR3 DNA reads TGCAGTGCTAGTTTCAAGGGCACTGAAGCTTTCTTT.

The gene calls are TRBV7-3 and TRBJ2-5; possibly TRBD1 or TRBD2 for D (5 bases each). The CDR3 is 14 amino acids. V lost 5 bases and J 3 bases, leaving 13 bases between the germline ends. The V gene's germline CDR1 is SGHTA and CDR2 FQGTGA. CDR3 region: CASSLRQREETQYF. The CDR3 coding sequence is TGTGCCAGCAGCCTTCGACAGAGGGAAGAGACCCAGTACTTC.

V is TRBV20-1 and J is TRBJ1-4; 7 bases are shared with TRBD1. The CDR3 spans 13 residues. Trimming took 6 bases from V and 5 from J; bases not matched to a gene: 6. Germline CDR1 is DFQATT and CDR2 is SNEGSKA (reference sequence). The DNA for the CDR3 is TGCAGTGCCTCGGACAGGCGAAATGAAAAACTGTTTTTT. This codes for CSASDRRNEKLFF.

This clonotype has just a few counts. V and J are TRBV15 and TRBJ2-5; D gene unclear. The CDR3 consists of 12 residues. Trimming cost V 0 bases and J 9 bases, with 8 bases left between them. Germline CDR1 reads LNHNV; CDR2 reads YYDKDF (reference sequence). CDR3 bases: TGTGCCACCAGCAGAGACGATGGGGCCCAGTACTTC. Translating it yields CATSRDDGAQYF.

The rearrangement joins TRBV5-6 to TRBJ2-7, with D hard to call. Germline V gene sequence: CDR1 SGHDT, CDR2 YYEEEE. V was clipped by 3 bases and J by 4 bases, with 17 bases between them. The CDR3 runs to 15 residues. For the CDR3, the DNA is TGTGCCAGCAGCTCTGCCCCTGGAATTGGTTACGAGCAGTACTTC. This gives the protein CASSSAPGIGYEQYF.

The chain is built from TRBV27 and TRBJ2-5; D tentatively fits TRBD1 or TRBD2 (5 bases each). The tail of the sequence fits TRBJ2-7 better, so the J call may be wrong. The CDR3 sequence is 16 residues long. CDR1 and CDR2 from the germline V gene are MNHEY and SMNVEV (reference sequence). As DNA, the CDR3 is TGTGCCAGCAGTTTGGGACGTCCGCCCCTTCCGTACGAGCAGTACTTC. It codes for CASSLGRPPLPYEQYF.

This clonotype was detected only a few times. This CDR3 is CASSHQGSGNTIYF. The CDR3 coding sequence is TGCGCCAGCAGCCACCAGGGTTCTGGAAACACCATATATTTT. This sequence joins TRBV4-3 and TRBJ1-3; D perhaps matches TRBD1 (5 bases). Deletions cut 3 bases from V and 1 base from J, with 7 bases between. The CDR3 consists of 14 residues. Per the germline V gene, CDR1 is LGHNA and CDR2 is YSLEER.

There are a few counts of this clonotype. The genes are TRBV4-1 and TRBJ2-1, with TRBD1 matching over 7 bases. J was trimmed by 6 bases and V by 3 bases; bases with no gene match: 8. The CDR3 loop spans 15 amino acids. Germline assignment: CDR1 MGHRA and CDR2 YSYEKL. CDR3 nucleotides: TGCGCCAGCAGCCATCCCGGGACAGCCTGCAATGAGCAGTTCTTC. This gives the protein CASSHPGTACNEQFF.

This clonotype was counted only a few times. This chain links TRBV29-1 with TRBJ2-1; possible D gene TRBD2, 6 bases. Judging by the DNA end, TRBJ2-5 fits better; the J call may be wrong. Germline V gives CDR1 SQVTM, CDR2 ANQGSEA. The CDR3 length is 14 residues. The CDR3 coding sequence is TGCAGCGTTGAATCGCCCGGGGAGGTAGAGACCCAGTACTTC. This gives the protein CSVESPGEVETQYF.

The chain links TRBV7-2 to TRBJ2-5, with D possibly matching TRBD2 (5 bases). Per germline, CDR1 SGHTA and CDR2 FQGNSA. This CDR3 has 13 residues. The V end was cut by 5 bases, the J end by 4 bases, with 11 bases between. CDR3: CASSTDLLETQYF. CDR3 DNA: TGTGCCAGCAGCACGGACTTGCTAGAGACCCAGTACTTC.

The genes are TRBV5-1 and TRBJ2-7; TRBD1 or TRBD2 may be the D gene (5 bases each). The CDR3 contains 15 residues. Trimming took off 2 bases at V and 2 bases at J, with 14 bases between the two ends. The germline gives CDR1 SGHRS, CDR2 YFSETQ. In DNA form, the CDR3 reads TGCGCCAGCAGCTTTGGGGGTTACCCTCCCTACGAGCAGTACTTC. It encodes CASSFGGYPPYEQYF.

This clonotype was seen more than once but under ten times. This chain joins TRBV28 and TRBJ2-7, with D possibly matching TRBD1 (5 bases). This CDR3 is 15 amino acids long. With 4 bases removed from V and 2 bases from J, the gap between germline ends came to 15 bases. Looked up from germline, CDR1 is MDHEN and CDR2 is SYDVKM. CDR3 loop: CASSSGPDGTYEQYF. The DNA for the CDR3 is TGTGCCAGCAGTTCAGGGCCGGACGGTACCTACGAGCAGTACTTC.

This clonotype was seen only a few times. The J gene is TRBJ2-5, the V gene TRBV14, with 9 bases aligning to TRBD2. From germline, CDR1 is SGHDN and CDR2 FVKESK. This CDR3 has 18 residues. Trimming cost V 6 bases and J 5 bases; bases outside gene matches: 19. The CDR3 sequence: CASRSPRGTSPPPETQYF. The CDR3 DNA follows: TGTGCCAGCAGAAGCCCTCGGGGGACTAGCCCTCCCCCGGAGACCCAGTACTTC.

As concerns this clonotype: The junction differs from germline at one of its ends, possibly a read error. The V call is TRBV2, the J call TRBJ2-7, with 8 bases that match TRBD2. This CDR3 region has 11 residues. Per germline, CDR1 SNHLY and CDR2 FYNNEI. The CDR3: CASSVGLAPFF. CDR3 in DNA: TGTGCCAGCAGTGTAGGACTAGCCCCGTTCTTC.

The rearrangement links TRBV3-1 to TRBJ2-5; D unresolved. The V gene's germline CDR1 is LGHDT and CDR2 YNNKEL (reference sequence). The ends were cut back, 1 base at V and 5 bases at J, with 11 bases in the middle. The CDR3 length is 14 residues. The CDR3 sequence: CASSQAKEGETQYF. The CDR3 nucleotides read TGTGCCAGCAGCCAAGCAAAGGAAGGGGAGACCCAGTACTTC.

This sequence joins TRBV29-1 and TRBJ2-1; no firm D call. This CDR3 comprises 14 residues. Germline V gene data show CDR1 as SQVTM and CDR2 as ANQGSEA. Trimming took off 5 bases at V and 6 bases at J, with 17 bases between the two ends. In DNA form, the CDR3 reads TGCAGCGTTCCTCTACAGACGAATCGCAATGAGCAGTTCTTC. Translating gives CSVPLQTNRNEQFF.

This clonotype was counted only a few times. V gene TRBV27 combines with J gene TRBJ2-1; D not resolved. This CDR3 has 17 amino acids. The V end was cut by 3 bases, the J end by 1 base, with 16 bases between. In germline, CDR1 is MNHEY, CDR2 SMNVEV (reference sequence). The CDR3 DNA sequence: TGTGCCAGCAGTTTTAGTCCCGGGCTAAGTTCCTACAATGAGCAGTTCTTC. Amino acid sequence: CASSFSPGLSSYNEQFF.

The chain has TRBV11-2 and TRBJ2-1, with D possibly being TRBD2 (5 bases). The V gene's germline CDR1 is SGHAT and CDR2 FQNNGV. V lost 1 base to trimming and J lost 6 bases, with 22 bases between them. The CDR3 extends over 18 amino acids. DNA for the CDR3: TGTGCCAGCAGCTTAGTGTCGTGGAGGAGTCCAGTCCCCAATGAGCAGTTCTTC. It specifies CASSLVSWRSPVPNEQFF.

With regard to this clonotype: Since the CDR3 does not end with the conserved phenylalanine or tryptophan, this likely comes from a read error. The chain is built from TRBV11-2 and TRBJ2-5, with TRBD1 as a possible D gene (6 bases). Trimming pared 5 bases from V and 0 bases from J, leaving 16 bases between. The length of the CDR3 is 16 residues. CDR1 and CDR2 (germline): SGHAT, FQNNGV. CDR3 DNA: TGTGCCAGCAGCCGTACCCCAGGGGCCTACCAAGAGACCCAGTACCTC. It translates to CASSRTPGAYQETQYL.